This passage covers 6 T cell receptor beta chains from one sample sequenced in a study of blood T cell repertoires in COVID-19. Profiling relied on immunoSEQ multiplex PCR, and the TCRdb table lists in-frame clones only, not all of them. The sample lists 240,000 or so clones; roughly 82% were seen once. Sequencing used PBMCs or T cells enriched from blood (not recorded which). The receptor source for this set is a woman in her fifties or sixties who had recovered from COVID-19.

The CDR3 bases are TGTGCCAGCTCACCACAGGCGGCAGGGGGAAACACCATATATTTT. It translates to CASSPQAAGGNTIYF. The gene calls are TRBV18 and TRBJ1-3, with D perhaps matching TRBD1 (5 bases). This CDR3 comprises 15 residues. V dropped 1 base and J dropped 4 bases, with 11 bases sitting between them. Germline V CDR1 and CDR2: KGHSH, LQKENI.

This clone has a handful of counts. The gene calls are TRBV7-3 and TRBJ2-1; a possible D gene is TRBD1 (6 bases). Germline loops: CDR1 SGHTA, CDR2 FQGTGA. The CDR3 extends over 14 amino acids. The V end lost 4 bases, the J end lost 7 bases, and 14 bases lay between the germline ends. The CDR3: CASSSGTTLNEQFF. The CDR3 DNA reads TGTGCCAGCAGCTCGGGGACAACGTTGAATGAGCAGTTCTTC.

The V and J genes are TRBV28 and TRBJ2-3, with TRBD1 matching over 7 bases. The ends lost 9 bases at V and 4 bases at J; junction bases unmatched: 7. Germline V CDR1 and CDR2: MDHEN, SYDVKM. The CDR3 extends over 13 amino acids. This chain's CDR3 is CASATGASDTQYF. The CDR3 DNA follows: TGTGCCAGTGCTACAGGGGCGTCAGATACGCAGTATTTT.

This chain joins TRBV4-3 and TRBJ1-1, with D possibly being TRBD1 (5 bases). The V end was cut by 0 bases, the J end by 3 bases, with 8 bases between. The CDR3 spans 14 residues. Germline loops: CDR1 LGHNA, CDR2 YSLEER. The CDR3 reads CASSQDRADTEAFF. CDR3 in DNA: TGCGCCAGCAGCCAAGACAGGGCGGACACTGAAGCTTTCTTT.

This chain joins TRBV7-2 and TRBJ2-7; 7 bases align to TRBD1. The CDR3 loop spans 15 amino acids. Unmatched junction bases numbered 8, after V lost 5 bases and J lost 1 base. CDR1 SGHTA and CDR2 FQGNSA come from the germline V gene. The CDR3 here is CASSDGQARSYEQYF. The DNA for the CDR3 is TGTGCCAGCAGCGACGGACAGGCTCGGTCCTACGAGCAGTACTTC.

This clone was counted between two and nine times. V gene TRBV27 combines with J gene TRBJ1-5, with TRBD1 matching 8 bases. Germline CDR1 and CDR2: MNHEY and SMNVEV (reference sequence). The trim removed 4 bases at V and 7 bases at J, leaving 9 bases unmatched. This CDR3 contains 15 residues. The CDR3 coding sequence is TGTGCCAGCAGTTCACCCGGGACAGGCGTCCAGCCCCAGCATTTT. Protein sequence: CASSSPGTGVQPQHF.